The sequence of this TCR beta chain was determined in a study of blood T cell repertoires in COVID-19. Adults between roughly 18 and 100 years of age took part from about two dozen US areas. Method: immunoSEQ multiplex PCR; TCRdb's copy keeps in-frame clones and lacks some. The repertoire includes about 400,000 clones, about nine tenths of them detected once, and about 1.7% sits in the top ten. CDR1 MNHEY and CDR2 SVGEGT come from the germline V gene. The CDR3 runs 15 residues. V was shortened by 2 bases and J by 6 bases, with 14 bases between the two germline ends. The TCR originated in a woman aged 25 to 39 who had recovered from COVID-19. The V gene is TRBV6-2 or TRBV6-3, the J gene TRBJ1-5; possible D gene TRBD1, 6 bases. Sequenced material: PBMCs or T cells enriched from blood (not recorded which). The CDR3 here is CASSYTAQGFQPQHF. CDR3 coding DNA: TGTGCCAGCAGTTACACAGCACAGGGCTTTCAGCCCCAGCATTTT.